This T cell receptor beta chain was retrieved from a study of shared clonotypes between healthy human individuals. The CDR3 is 14 amino acids. Germline V gene sequence: CDR1 MDHEN, CDR2 SYDVKM. V dropped 6 bases and J dropped 7; count of bases not matched to a gene: 9. Naive CD8 cells comprised CD45RO-negative, CCR7-positively selected cells, excluding terminally differentiated effector memory CD45RA+ cells. The repertoire was sequenced with immunoSEQ multiplex PCR; TCRdb's copy has only in-frame clones and lacks some. The sample lists about 2.1 million clones; roughly 91% were seen once. The gene calls are TRBV28 and TRBJ1-5; 7 bases match TRBD1. This receptor was obtained from a man aged 18 to 35 in good health. Some clones in this sample may be carry-over from other donors' samples. Sequenced: naive CD8+ T cells from PBMCs. DNA for the CDR3: TGTGCCAGCAGCCTCGAGGGGGCGCGGCAGCCCCAGCATTTT. Its protein product is CASSLEGARQPQHF.